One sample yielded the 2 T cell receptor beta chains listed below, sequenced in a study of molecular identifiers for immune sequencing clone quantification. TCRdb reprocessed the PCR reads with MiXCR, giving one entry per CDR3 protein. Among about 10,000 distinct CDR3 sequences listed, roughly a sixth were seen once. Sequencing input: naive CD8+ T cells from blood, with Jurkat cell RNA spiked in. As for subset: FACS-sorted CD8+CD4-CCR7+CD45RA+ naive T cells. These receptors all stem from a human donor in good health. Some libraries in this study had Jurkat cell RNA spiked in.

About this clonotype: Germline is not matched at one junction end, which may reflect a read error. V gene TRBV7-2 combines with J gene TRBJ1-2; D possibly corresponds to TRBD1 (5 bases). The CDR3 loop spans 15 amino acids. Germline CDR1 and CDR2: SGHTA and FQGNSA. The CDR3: CVSSSTGKRNYGYTF. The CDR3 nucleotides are TGTGTCAGCAGCTCAACAGGAAAACGCAACTATGGCTACACCTTC.

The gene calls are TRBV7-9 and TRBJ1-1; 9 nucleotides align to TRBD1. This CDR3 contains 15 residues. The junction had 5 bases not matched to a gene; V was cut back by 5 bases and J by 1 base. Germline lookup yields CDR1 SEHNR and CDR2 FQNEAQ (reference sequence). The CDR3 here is CASSLTGGENTEAFF. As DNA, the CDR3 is TGTGCCAGCAGCCTGACAGGGGGAGAGAACACTGAAGCTTTCTTT.